Below are 18 T cell receptor beta chains sequenced from a single sample in a study of blood T cell repertoires in COVID-19. TCRdb keeps only in-frame clones here, not all; method: immunoSEQ multiplex PCR. The repertoire includes roughly 120,000 clones, roughly 76% of them detected once, and about 7.1% sits in the top ten. The sequenced sample consisted of peripheral blood. The receptors stem from a woman aged 60-75 years with acute or convalescent COVID-19.

The chain is built from TRBV9 and TRBJ2-7; D unresolved. V was clipped by 2 bases and J by 3 bases, with 15 bases between them. CDR3 size: 15 residues. The germline V gene encodes CDR1 SGDLS and CDR2 YYNGEE. CDR3 residues: CASSVSSVSGYEQYF. The CDR3 bases are TGTGCCAGCAGCGTCAGCAGCGTTTCGGGCTACGAGCAGTACTTC.

The genes are TRBV10-3 and TRBJ2-3, with 7 bases matching TRBD2. V lost 3 bases, J lost 2 bases, and 17 bases stayed unmatched. Germline V gives CDR1 ENHRY, CDR2 SYGVKD. The CDR3 contains 19 residues. CDR3 sequence: CAISDGHGLSGVYTDTQYF. As DNA, the CDR3 is TGTGCCATCAGTGACGGCCATGGTTTAAGCGGGGTATACACAGATACGCAGTATTTT.

The chain couples TRBV25-1 to TRBJ1-6; TRBD1 matches at 10 bases. There are 15 residues in the CDR3. Trimming removed 1 base from V and 9 bases from J; junction bases left unmatched: 3. CDR1 and CDR2 from the germline V gene are MGHDK and SYGVNS. The CDR3 loop is CASSESRTGGSPLHF. The CDR3 DNA sequence: TGTGCCAGCAGTGAATCCAGGACAGGGGGTTCACCCCTCCACTTT.

The V call is TRBV6-5, the J call TRBJ1-1, with TRBD1 identical over 8 bases. Germline V gene lookup returns CDR1 MNHEY and CDR2 SVGAGI. The CDR3 has 15 residues. The V gene end was trimmed by 4 bases and the J gene end by 4 bases; junction bases not matched to a gene: 8. The CDR3 here is CASSSGQVLGTEAFF. The CDR3 DNA reads TGTGCCAGCAGTTCGGGACAGGTATTGGGCACTGAAGCTTTCTTT.

The V gene is TRBV24-1, the J gene TRBJ2-7; possible D gene TRBD2, 6 bases. The CDR3 is made up of 13 amino acids. Germline V CDR1 and CDR2: KGHDR, SFDVKD. V lost 3 bases and J lost 3, with 8 bases in between. The CDR3 nucleotides read TGTGCCACCAGTGATCCCGGGGGCTACGAGCAGTACTTC. This gives the protein CATSDPGGYEQYF.

V gene TRBV5-1 combines with J gene TRBJ2-3, with a possible D match to TRBD2 (6 bases). CDR1 is SGHRS and CDR2 is YFSETQ in the germline V gene. The CDR3 runs to 14 residues. V was pared by 4 bases and J by 2 bases, with 11 bases between. The CDR3 nucleotides are TGCGCCAGCAGCAGGAGGGGCGACACAGATACGCAGTATTTT. Translated, it gives CASSRRGDTDTQYF.

There are a few counts of this clone. This chain links TRBV5-1 with TRBJ1-2; 8 positions agree with TRBD1. The germline V gene encodes CDR1 SGHRS and CDR2 YFSETQ. The V gene end was trimmed by 4 bases and the J gene end by 7 bases; junction bases not matched to a gene: 12. CDR3 length: 15 residues. The CDR3 nucleotides read TGCGCCAGCAGCCAGACCAGGGGGCCGGCCTCTGGCTACACCTTC. Translation gives CASSQTRGPASGYTF. Filled out from reference TRBV5-1 and TRBJ1-2, the complete variable domain reads KAGVTQTPRYLIKTRGQQVTLSCSPISGHRSVSWYQQTPGQGLQFLFEYFSETQRNKGNFPGRFSGRQFSNSRSEMNVSTLELGDSALYLCASSQTRGPASGYTFGSGTRLTVV.

V and J are TRBV28 and TRBJ1-1; 7 positions match TRBD1. In germline, CDR1 is MDHEN, CDR2 SYDVKM. The CDR3 runs to 15 residues. V trimming: 5 bases; J trimming: 7 bases; junction bases outside the gene matches: 13. The CDR3 DNA is TGTGCCAGCAGTCCGGCCAGACAGGGAGGAGGTGAAGCTTTCTTT. Protein product: CASSPARQGGGEAFF.

In this sample, this clone turned up a few times. The chain is built from TRBV4-1 and TRBJ1-6, with 8 bases that match TRBD1. The germline V gene has CDR1 MGHRA and CDR2 YSYEKL. V was pared by 3 bases and J by 8 bases, with 6 bases of the junction left unmatched. CDR3 length: 15 amino acids. The CDR3, as DNA: TGCGCCAGCAGCCACCACCGACAGGGGCATTCACCCCTCCACTTT. Its protein product is CASSHHRQGHSPLHF.

CDR3 protein: CATSDWGGRGADTQYF. For the CDR3, the DNA is TGTGCCACCAGTGATTGGGGAGGCAGGGGGGCAGATACGCAGTATTTT. The rearrangement uses TRBV24-1 and TRBJ2-3, with D possibly TRBD1 on 7 matching bases. V lost 2 bases to trimming and J lost 4 bases, with 15 bases between them. The CDR3 runs 16 residues. In germline, CDR1 is KGHDR, CDR2 SFDVKD.

This clone was observed a few times. The chain is built from TRBV5-1 and TRBJ1-2; 8 bases fit TRBD1. This CDR3 is built from 15 residues. Germline CDR1 SGHRS, CDR2 YFSETQ. The V gene end was trimmed by 0 bases and the J gene end by 3 bases; junction bases not matched to a gene: 4. CDR3 nucleotides: TGCGCCAGCAGCTTGGACGGACAGGGCTACTATGGCTACACCTTC. Translating gives CASSLDGQGYYGYTF. The complete variable domain, with remaining parts taken from reference TRBV5-1 and TRBJ1-2, reads KAGVTQTPRYLIKTRGQQVTLSCSPISGHRSVSWYQQTPGQGLQFLFEYFSETQRNKGNFPGRFSGRQFSNSRSEMNVSTLELGDSALYLCASSLDGQGYYGYTFGSGTRLTVV.

This chain uses TRBV5-1 with TRBJ2-5, with TRBD1 matching 8 bases. Germline trimming cut 2 bases from V and 4 bases from J; bases unmatched to any gene: 7. CDR3 length equals 15 residues. Germline V lookup: CDR1 SGHRS, CDR2 YFSETQ. DNA for the CDR3: TGCGCCAGCAGCTTCCAGGGGGCTGCTGGAGAGACCCAGTACTTC. Residues: CASSFQGAAGETQYF.

This clone was found a few times. The chain carries TRBV12-3 or TRBV12-4 and TRBJ2-7, with TRBD1 matching 7 bases. After removal of 6 bases from V and 6 bases from J, the junction contained 8 bases not matched to a gene. The CDR3 covers 13 residues. As DNA, the CDR3 is TGTGCCAGCAGACGTACAGGGGCAGGCGAGCAGTACTTC. The encoded protein is CASRRTGAGEQYF.

The chain combines TRBV7-8 with TRBJ1-2, with D uncertain. CDR1 is SGHVS and CDR2 is FQNEAQ in the germline V gene. Trimming removed 4 bases at V and 4 bases at J, with 10 bases between. This CDR3 region has 13 residues. The CDR3 region is CASSSTGAYGYTF. The CDR3 DNA follows: TGTGCCAGCAGCTCAACGGGAGCCTATGGCTACACCTTC. The variable domain in full, with the rest retrieved from reference TRBV7-8 and TRBJ1-2, is GAGVSQSPRYKVAKRGQDVALRCDPISGHVSLFWYQQALGQGPEFLTYFQNEAQLDKSGLPSDRFFAERPEGSVSTLKIQRTQQEDSAVYLCASSSTGAYGYTFGSGTRLTVV.

The chain links TRBV5-1 to TRBJ2-5, with 11 bases aligning to TRBD2. The CDR3 has 16 residues. In germline, CDR1 is SGHRS, CDR2 YFSETQ. The J segment lost 2 bases and the V segment lost 4 bases, leaving 7 bases of the junction unmatched. CDR3 sequence reads: CASSRTGTSGQETQYF. DNA for the CDR3: TGCGCCAGCAGCCGGACCGGGACTAGCGGTCAAGAGACCCAGTACTTC.

This chain uses TRBV4-1 with TRBJ1-5, with 8 bases that match TRBD1. The CDR3 extends over 16 amino acids. J lost 1 base, V lost 4 bases, and 6 bases had no gene match. Germline CDR1 MGHRA, CDR2 YSYEKL. The CDR3 loop reads CASSLHQGASNQPQHF. Here the CDR3 DNA reads TGCGCCAGCAGCCTCCACCAGGGGGCAAGCAATCAGCCCCAGCATTTT.

The chain has TRBV7-9 and TRBJ1-4; D not certain. Germline lookup yields CDR1 SEHNR and CDR2 FQNEAQ (reference sequence). V was cut by 5 bases and J by 8 bases, with 21 bases left in between. The CDR3 is 16 residues long. The CDR3 here is CASSTREKGLREKLFF. CDR3 nucleotides: TGTGCCAGCAGCACCCGGGAGAAAGGATTGAGGGAAAAACTGTTTTTT.

The chain is built from TRBV5-1 and TRBJ2-3; D is ambiguous. Trimming took 4 bases from V and 4 from J, leaving 16 bases between them. The V gene's germline CDR1 is SGHRS and CDR2 YFSETQ. This CDR3 spans 15 amino acids. CDR3 residues: CASSLPWSSSDTQYF. The CDR3 DNA reads as TGCGCCAGCAGCCTCCCCTGGTCAAGCTCAGATACGCAGTATTTT.